The present T cell receptor beta chain was sequenced within a study of CD8 T cells in ankylosing spondylitis. Study-level results: What seemed typical of ankylosing spondylitis blood was a TCR beta motif built from 7 or 8 highly homologous variants.

V was cut by 3 bases and J by 14 bases, with 17 bases left in between. The CDR3 covers 13 residues. The V gene's germline CDR1 is LGHDT and CDR2 YNNKEL (reference sequence). A remark on this clonotype: What it recognizes is unknown.

A single record per CDR3 protein comes from TCRdb applying MiXCR to the 5' RACE reads. Of around 480,000 distinct CDR3 sequences in the sample, roughly 18% were seen once. This chain links TRBV3-1 with TRBJ2-4; D is perhaps TRBD1 (7 bases). The sequence was collected from a male donor with ankylosing spondylitis. The sequencing sample was made of blood, either unsorted or a sorted T cell fraction (not recorded which). CDR3 sequence: CASSQDLRGAKYF. The DNA of the CDR3 is TGTGCCAGCAGCCAGGACCTCAGGGGGGCCAAGTACTTC.